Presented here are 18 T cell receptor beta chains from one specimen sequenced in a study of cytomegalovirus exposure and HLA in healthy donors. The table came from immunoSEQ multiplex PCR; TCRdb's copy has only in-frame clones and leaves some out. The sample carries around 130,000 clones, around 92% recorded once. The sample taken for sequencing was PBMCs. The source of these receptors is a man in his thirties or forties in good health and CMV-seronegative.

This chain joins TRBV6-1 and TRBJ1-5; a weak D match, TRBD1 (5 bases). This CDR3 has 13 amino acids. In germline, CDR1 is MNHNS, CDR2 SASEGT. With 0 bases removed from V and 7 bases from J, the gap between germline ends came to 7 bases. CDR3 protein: CASSEARQQPQHF. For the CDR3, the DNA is TGTGCCAGCAGTGAAGCCCGACAGCAGCCCCAGCATTTT.

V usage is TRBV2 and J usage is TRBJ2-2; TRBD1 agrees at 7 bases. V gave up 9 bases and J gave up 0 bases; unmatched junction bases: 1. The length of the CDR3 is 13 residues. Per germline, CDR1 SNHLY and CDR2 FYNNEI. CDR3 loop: CASGTANTGELFF. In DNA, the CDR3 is TGTGCCAGTGGGACAGCGAACACCGGGGAGCTGTTTTTT.

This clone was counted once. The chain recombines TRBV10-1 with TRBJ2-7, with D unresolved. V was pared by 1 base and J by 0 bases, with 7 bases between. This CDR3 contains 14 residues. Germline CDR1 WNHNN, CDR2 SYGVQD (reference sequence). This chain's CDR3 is CASSEFSSSYEQYF. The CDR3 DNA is TGCGCCAGCAGTGAGTTCTCTAGCTCCTACGAGCAGTACTTC.

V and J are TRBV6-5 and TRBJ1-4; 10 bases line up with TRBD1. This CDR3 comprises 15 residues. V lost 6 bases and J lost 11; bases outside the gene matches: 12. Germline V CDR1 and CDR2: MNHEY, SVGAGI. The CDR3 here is CASRTDRGRIQKLFF. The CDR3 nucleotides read TGTGCCAGCAGAACCGACAGGGGGCGGATACAGAAACTGTTTTTT.

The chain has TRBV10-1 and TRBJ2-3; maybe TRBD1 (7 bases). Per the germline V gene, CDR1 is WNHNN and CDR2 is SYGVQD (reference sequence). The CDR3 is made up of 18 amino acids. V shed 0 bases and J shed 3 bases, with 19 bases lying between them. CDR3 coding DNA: TGCGCCAGCAGTGAGTCGGGGGAGGCGGGACAGTGGACAGATACGCAGTATTTT. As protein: CASSESGEAGQWTDTQYF.

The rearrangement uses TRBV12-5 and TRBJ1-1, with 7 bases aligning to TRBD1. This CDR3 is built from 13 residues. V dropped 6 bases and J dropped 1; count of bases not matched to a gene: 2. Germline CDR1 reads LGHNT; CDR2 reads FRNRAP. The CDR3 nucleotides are TGTGCTAGTGGCTGGACAGGGAACACTGAAGCTTTCTTT. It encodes CASGWTGNTEAFF.

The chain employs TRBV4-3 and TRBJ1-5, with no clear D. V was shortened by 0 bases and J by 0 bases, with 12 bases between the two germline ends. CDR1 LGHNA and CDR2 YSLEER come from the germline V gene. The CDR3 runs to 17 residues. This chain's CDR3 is CASSQERSPYSNQPQHF. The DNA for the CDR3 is TGCGCCAGCAGCCAAGAAAGGAGCCCTTATAGCAATCAGCCCCAGCATTTT.

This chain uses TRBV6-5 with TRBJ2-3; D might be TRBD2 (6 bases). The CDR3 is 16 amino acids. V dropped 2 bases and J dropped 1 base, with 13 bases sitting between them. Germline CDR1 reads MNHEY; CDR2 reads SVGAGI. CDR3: CASSYGPGLGTDTQYF. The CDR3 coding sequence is TGTGCCAGCAGTTACGGACCGGGACTCGGCACAGATACGCAGTATTTT.

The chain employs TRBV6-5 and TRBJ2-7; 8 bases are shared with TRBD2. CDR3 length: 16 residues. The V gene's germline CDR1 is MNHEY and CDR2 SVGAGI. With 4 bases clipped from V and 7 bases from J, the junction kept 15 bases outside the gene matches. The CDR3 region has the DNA TGTGCCAGCAGTTCTCCCGGGAGACTAGCGTTGGGAGAGCAGTACTTC. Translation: CASSSPGRLALGEQYF.

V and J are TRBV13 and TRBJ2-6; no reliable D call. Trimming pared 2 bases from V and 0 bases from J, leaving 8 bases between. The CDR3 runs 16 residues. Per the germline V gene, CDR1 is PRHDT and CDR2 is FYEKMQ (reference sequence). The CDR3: CASSLQSGSGANVLTF. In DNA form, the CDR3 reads TGTGCCAGCAGCTTACAATCAGGCTCTGGGGCCAACGTCCTGACTTTC.

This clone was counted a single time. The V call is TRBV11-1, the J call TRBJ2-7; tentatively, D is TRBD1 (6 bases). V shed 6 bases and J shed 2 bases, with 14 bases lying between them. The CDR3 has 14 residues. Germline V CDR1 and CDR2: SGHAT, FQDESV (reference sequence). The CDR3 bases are TGTGCCAGCAGACCACAGGGAGATGCCTACGAGCAGTACTTC. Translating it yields CASRPQGDAYEQYF.

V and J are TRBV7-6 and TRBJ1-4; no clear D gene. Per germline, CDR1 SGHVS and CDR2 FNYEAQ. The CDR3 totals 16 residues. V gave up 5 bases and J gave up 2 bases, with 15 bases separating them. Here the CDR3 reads CASSLNSGRTNEKLFF. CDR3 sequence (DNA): TGTGCCAGCAGCCTTAATAGTGGGAGGACTAATGAAAAACTGTTTTTT.

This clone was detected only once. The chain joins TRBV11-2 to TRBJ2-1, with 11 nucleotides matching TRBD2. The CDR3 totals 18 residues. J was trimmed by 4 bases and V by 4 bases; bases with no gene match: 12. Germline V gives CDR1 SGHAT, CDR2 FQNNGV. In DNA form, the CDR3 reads TGTGCCAGCAGCTCTCCGGGTAGCGGGGGGGCCAGGTACAATGAGCAGTTCTTC. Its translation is CASSSPGSGGARYNEQFF.

The CDR3 sequence is CASAGVDTQYF. The CDR3 DNA reads TGTGCCTCAGCAGGGGTTGATACGCAGTATTTT. This sequence joins TRBV7-9 and TRBJ2-3, with TRBD1 as a possible D gene (6 bases). V shed 11 bases and J shed 6 bases, with 12 bases lying between them. CDR3 length equals 11 residues. The germline V gene encodes CDR1 SEHNR and CDR2 FQNEAQ (reference sequence).

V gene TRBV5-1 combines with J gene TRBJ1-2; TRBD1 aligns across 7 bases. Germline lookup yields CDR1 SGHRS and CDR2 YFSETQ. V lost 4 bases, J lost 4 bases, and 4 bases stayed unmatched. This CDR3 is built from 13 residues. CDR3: CASSPGQIYGYTF. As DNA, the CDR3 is TGCGCCAGCAGCCCGGGACAGATCTATGGCTACACCTTC.

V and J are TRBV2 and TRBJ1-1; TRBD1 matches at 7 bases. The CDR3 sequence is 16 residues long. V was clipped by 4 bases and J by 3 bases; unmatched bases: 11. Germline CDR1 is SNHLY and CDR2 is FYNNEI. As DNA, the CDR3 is TGTGCCAGCAGTGGGGACAGAATAAAGGTAGACACTGAAGCTTTCTTT. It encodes CASSGDRIKVDTEAFF.

The CDR3: CASPTRAGELFF. For the CDR3, the DNA is TGCGCCAGCCCAACGCGGGCCGGGGAGCTGTTTTTT. The rearrangement uses TRBV10-1 and TRBJ2-2; a possible D gene is TRBD2 (5 bases). The CDR3 is made up of 12 amino acids. Trimming took 8 bases from V and 6 from J, leaving 10 bases between them. CDR1 is WNHNN, CDR2 SYGVQD, per germline (reference sequence).

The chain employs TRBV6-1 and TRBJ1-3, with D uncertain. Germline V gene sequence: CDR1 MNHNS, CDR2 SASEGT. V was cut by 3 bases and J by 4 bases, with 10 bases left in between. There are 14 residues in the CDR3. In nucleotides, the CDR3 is TGTGCCAGCAGTGAGGGAGTCTACGGAAACACCATATATTTT. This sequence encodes CASSEGVYGNTIYF.